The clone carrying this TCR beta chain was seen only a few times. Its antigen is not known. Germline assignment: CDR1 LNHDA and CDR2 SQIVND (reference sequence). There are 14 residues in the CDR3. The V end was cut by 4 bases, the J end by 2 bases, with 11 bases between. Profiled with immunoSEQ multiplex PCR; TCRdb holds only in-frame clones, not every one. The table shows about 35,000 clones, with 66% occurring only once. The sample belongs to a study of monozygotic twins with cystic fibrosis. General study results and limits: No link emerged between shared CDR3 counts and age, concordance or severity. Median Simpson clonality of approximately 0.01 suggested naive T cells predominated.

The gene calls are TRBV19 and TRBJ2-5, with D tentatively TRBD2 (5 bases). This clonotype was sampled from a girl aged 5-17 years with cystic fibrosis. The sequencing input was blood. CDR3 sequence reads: CASSNGLRQETQYF. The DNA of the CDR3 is TGTGCCAGTAGTAATGGACTCCGGCAAGAGACCCAGTACTTC.